This TCR beta chain was recovered during a study of T cells in Graves' hyperthyroidism and ophthalmopathy. Study results and limitations: Model-based prediction identified ophthalmopathy a median about 6.8 months prior to its onset.

It was around 10 ml of fresh peripheral blood that supplied the PBMCs. RNA transcripts provided the source from which TCR beta CDR3 regions were amplified. TCR CDR3 underwent first-round RT-PCR with the HTBI primer set. TCRdb re-called the multiplex PCR reads through MiXCR, storing one row per CDR3 protein. This repertoire shows just under 750,000 distinct CDR3 sequences, 30% to 40% found once; its top ten account for roughly 30%. Per the germline V gene, CDR1 is MNHEY and CDR2 is SVGAGI. The CDR3 covers 15 residues. With respect to this clonotype: Its target is unknown.

The sequencing input was blood. The V gene is TRBV6-5, the J gene TRBJ2-5, with D unclear. This TCR came from a woman aged 40 to 50 with Graves' hyperthyroidism. CDR3 in amino acids: CAPLDSRVVEETQYF. For the CDR3, the DNA is TGTGCTCCCCTCGACTCAAGGGTAGTAGAAGAGACCCAGTACTTC.